The present T cell receptor (beta chain) was sequenced within a study of post-analysis software for immune sequencing data. Study-wide results and limits: A handful of TRBV segments (TRBV5-6, TRBV5-1 and TRBV20-1 among them) occurred more frequently in patients than in controls. Pronounced co-clustering by F measure was evident among identically batched samples.

This clonotype has a handful of counts. What it binds is not known. The CDR3 consists of 12 residues. V lost 6 bases to trimming and J lost 7 bases, with 12 bases between them. Researchers reported that TCR beta cDNA libraries carried unique molecular identifiers. TCRdb used MiXCR to reprocess the PCR reads, holding one entry per CDR3 protein. The table records about 430,000 distinct CDR3 sequences, approximately 42% of them present only once. Source material: blood. This rearrangement joins TRBV12-3 or TRBV12-4 to TRBJ2-5; no clear D. The TCR sequence derives from a girl aged 2-10 years with multiple sclerosis. CDR3 in amino acids: CASSRLERTQYF. The CDR3 bases are TGTGCCAGCAGCCGTCTGGAGAGGACCCAGTACTTC.